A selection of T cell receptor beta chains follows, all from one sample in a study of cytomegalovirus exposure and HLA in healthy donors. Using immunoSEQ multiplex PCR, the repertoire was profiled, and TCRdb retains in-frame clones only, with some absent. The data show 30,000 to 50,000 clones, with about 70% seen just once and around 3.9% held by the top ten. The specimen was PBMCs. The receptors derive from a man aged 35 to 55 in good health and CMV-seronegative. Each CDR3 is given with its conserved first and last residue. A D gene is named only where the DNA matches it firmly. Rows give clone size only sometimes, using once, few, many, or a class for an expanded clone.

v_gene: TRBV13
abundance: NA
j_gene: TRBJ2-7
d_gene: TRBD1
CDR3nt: TGTGCCAGCAGGGGACAGAGCTCCTACGAGCAGTACTTC
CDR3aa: CASRGQSSYEQYF

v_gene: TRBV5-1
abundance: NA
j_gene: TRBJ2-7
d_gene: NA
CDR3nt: TGCGCCAGCAGCTTGGCCTATAAGACAGGCGAGCAGTACTTC
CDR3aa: CASSLAYKTGEQYF

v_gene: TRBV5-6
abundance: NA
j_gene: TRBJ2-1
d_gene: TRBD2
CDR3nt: TGTGCCAGCAGCTTGGAACGGGGGGGGACCTACAATGAGCAGTTCTTC
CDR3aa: CASSLERGGTYNEQFF

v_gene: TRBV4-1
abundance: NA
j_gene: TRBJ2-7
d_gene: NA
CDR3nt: TGCGCCAGCAGCTCGACAGCGAACTACGAGCAGTACTTC
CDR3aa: CASSSTANYEQYF

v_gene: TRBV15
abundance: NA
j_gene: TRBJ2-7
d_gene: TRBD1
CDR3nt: TGTGCCACCAGCAGAGTTGACAGGGGTTACGAGCAGTACTTC
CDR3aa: CATSRVDRGYEQYF

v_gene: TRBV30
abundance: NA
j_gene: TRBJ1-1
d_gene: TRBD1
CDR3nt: TGTGCCTGGAGGCAACGACAGGGAGGAAACACTGAAGCTTTCTTT
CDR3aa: CAWRQRQGGNTEAFF

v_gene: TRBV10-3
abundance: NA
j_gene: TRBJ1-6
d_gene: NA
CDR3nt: TGTGCCATCAGTGCTTCCCTAACGAAGAATAATTCACCCCTCCACTTT
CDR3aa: CAISASLTKNNSPLHF

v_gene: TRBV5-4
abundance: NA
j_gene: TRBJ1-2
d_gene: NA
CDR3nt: TGTGCCAGCAGCTACCGTTGGAGTACGCGGGCGGTGGGGGGATATGGCTACACCTTC
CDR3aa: CASSYRWSTRAVGGYGYTF

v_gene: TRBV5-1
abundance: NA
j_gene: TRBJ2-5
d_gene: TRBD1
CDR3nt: TGCGCCAGCCGCCAGTACCGGACAGGAGAGACCCAGTACTTC
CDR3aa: CASRQYRTGETQYF

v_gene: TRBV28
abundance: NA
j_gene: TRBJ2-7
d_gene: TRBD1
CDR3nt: TGTGCCAGCAGTGTTATAGTAGACAGGGGACGCGACGAGCAGTACTTC
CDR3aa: CASSVIVDRGRDEQYF

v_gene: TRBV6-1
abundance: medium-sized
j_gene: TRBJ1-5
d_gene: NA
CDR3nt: TGTGCCAGCAGTGAAGAGGCAGGGGCGCCTAGTCAGCCCCAGCATTTT
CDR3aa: CASSEEAGAPSQPQHF

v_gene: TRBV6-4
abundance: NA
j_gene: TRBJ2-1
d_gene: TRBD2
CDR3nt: TGTGCCAGCAGTCGACTAGCGGGGGTTGATGAGCAGTTCTTC
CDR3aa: CASSRLAGVDEQFF

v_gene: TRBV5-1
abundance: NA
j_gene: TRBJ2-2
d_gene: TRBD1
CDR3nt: TGCGCCAGCAGCTTGGCACAGGGGGCGGGAAACACCGGGGAGCTGTTTTTT
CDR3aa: CASSLAQGAGNTGELFF

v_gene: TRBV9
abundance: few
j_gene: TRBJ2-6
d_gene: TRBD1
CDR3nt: TGTGCCAGCAGCGTAGCTACGATTGGACAGGGGGATAGTGGGGCCAACGTCCTGACTTTC
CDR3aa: CASSVATIGQGDSGANVLTF

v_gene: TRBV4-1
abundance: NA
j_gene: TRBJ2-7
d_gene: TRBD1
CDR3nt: TGCGCCAGCAGCCAAGAGACCAAGGACAGGGAGTTCGAGCAGTACTTC
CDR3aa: CASSQETKDREFEQYF

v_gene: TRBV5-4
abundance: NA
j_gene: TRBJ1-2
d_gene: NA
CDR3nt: TGTGCCAGCAGCTTGTCAGGCGGGAGGGACTATGGCTACACCTTC
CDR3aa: CASSLSGGRDYGYTF

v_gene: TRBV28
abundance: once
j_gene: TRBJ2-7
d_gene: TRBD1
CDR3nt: TGTGCCAGCAGTTTATGGAGGACAGGGGGCAGCGAGCAGTACTTC
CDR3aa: CASSLWRTGGSEQYF

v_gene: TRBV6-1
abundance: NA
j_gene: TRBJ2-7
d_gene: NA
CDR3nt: TGTGCCAGCAGTCCTCAACACGAGGCTGGCGAGCAGTACTTC
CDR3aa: CASSPQHEAGEQYF

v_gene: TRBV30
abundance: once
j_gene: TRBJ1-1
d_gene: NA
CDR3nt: TGTGCCTGGAGTCCTGGAGGGAACACTGAAGCTTTCTTT
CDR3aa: CAWSPGGNTEAFF

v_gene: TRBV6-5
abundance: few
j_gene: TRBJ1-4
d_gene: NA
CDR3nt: TGTGCCAGCAGTTACTCGATTTTGGGACATAGTGAAAAACTGTTTTTT
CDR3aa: CASSYSILGHSEKLFF

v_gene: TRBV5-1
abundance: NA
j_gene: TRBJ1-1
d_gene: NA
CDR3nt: TGCGCCAGCAGCTTGGGGGGGGGAAACACTGAAGCTTTCTTT
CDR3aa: CASSLGGGNTEAFF

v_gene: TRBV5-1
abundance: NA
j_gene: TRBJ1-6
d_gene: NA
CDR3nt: TGCGCCAGCAGTTCCGGACAGACCGCGCATTCACCCCTCCACTTT
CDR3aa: CASSSGQTAHSPLHF

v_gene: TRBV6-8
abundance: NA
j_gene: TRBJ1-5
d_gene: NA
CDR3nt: TGTGCCAGCAGTCCGACTTCGGGACTCCACAATCAGCCCCAGCATTTT
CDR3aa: CASSPTSGLHNQPQHF

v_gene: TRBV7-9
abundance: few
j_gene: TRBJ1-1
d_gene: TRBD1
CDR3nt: TGTGCCAGCAGGGGGGACAGGTCGAACACTGAAGCTTTCTTT
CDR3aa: CASRGDRSNTEAFF

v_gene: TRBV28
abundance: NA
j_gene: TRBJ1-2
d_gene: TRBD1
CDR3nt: TGTGCCAGCAGTCCACCGGGACAGGGGAAGGGAAATGGCTACACCTTC
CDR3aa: CASSPPGQGKGNGYTF

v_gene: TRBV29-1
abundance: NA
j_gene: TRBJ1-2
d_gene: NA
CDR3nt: TGCAGCGTTGCCGGCAGGGAGGATGGCTACACCTTC
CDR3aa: CSVAGREDGYTF

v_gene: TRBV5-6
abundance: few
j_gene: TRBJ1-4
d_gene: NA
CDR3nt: TGTGCCAGCAGCTTGGCAGGGAGGGAAAAACTGTTTTTT
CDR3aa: CASSLAGREKLFF

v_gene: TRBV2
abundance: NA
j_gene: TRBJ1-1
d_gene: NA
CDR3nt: TGTGCCAGCAGTGGAGTCAGGGCGGCTTTCTTT
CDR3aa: CASSGVRAAFF

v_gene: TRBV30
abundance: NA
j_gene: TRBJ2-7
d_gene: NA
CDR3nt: TGTGCCTCTAGAGACGACAGCTCCTACGAGCAGTACTTC
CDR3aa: CASRDDSSYEQYF

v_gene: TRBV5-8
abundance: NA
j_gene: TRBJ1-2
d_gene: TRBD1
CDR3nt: TGTGCCAGCAGCTTTGTCGGGACAGGGGGCGACAACCCCGTAAACTATGGCTACACCTTC
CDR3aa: CASSFVGTGGDNPVNYGYTF

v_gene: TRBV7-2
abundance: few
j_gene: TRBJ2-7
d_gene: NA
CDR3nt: TGTGCCAGCAGTCTAGGGAGGAGCTCCTACGAGCAGTACTTC
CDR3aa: CASSLGRSSYEQYF

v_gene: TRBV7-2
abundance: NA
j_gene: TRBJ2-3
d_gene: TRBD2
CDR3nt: TGTGCCAGCAGCCCCCCCCTAGCGGGGGGCGGAGATACGCAGTATTTT
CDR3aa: CASSPPLAGGGDTQYF

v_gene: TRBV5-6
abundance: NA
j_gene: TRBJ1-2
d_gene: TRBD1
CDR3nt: TGTGCCAGCAGCCCGACAGGGGTTTATGGCTACACCTTC
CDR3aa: CASSPTGVYGYTF

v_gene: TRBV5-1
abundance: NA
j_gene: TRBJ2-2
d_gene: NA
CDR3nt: TGCGCCAGCAGCTTGTCTGGGCCCGGGGAGCTGTTTTTT
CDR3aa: CASSLSGPGELFF

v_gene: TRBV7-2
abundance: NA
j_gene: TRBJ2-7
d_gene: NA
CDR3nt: TGTGCCAGCAGCTTACCCAGCTACGAGCAGTACTTC
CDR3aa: CASSLPSYEQYF

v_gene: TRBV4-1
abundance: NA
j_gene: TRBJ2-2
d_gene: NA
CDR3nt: TGCGCCAGCAGCCAAGATTTCCCCTCGGTTGGCGGGGAGCTGTTTTTT
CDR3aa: CASSQDFPSVGGELFF

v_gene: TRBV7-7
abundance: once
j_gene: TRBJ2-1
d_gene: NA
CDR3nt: TGTGCTAGCAGCTTACAGGGTGTCGTGTCCTACAATGAGCAGTTCTTC
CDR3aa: CASSLQGVVSYNEQFF

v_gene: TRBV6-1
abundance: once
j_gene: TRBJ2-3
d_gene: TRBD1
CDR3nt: TGTGCCAGCAGAAACAGGCAGGGGGTCACAGATACGCAGTATTTT
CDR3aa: CASRNRQGVTDTQYF

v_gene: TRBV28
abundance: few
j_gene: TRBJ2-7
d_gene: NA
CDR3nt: TGTGCCAGCAGCCTCGGTGTTGCGGGGCGTAGCTCCTACGAGCAGTACTTC
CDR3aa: CASSLGVAGRSSYEQYF

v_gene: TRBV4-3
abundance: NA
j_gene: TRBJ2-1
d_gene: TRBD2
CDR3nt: TGCGCCAGCAGCCAAGCCCCCCTGTCAGGAGGAGCGGGGCTGGGTTGGGGCAATGAGCAGTTCTTC
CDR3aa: CASSQAPLSGGAGLGWGNEQFF

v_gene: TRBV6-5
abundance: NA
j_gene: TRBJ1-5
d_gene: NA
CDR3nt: TGTGCCAGCAGCCCCCGGGGGGCCGAGCAGCCCCAGCATTTT
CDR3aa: CASSPRGAEQPQHF

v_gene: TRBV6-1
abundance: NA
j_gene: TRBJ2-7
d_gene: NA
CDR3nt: TGTGCCAGCAGTCCAGACAGGACCTACGAGCAGTACTTC
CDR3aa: CASSPDRTYEQYF

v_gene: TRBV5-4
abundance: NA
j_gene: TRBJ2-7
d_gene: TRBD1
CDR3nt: TGTGCCAGCAGCTTTGAAGGGGGCTCTTACGAGCAGTACTTC
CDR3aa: CASSFEGGSYEQYF

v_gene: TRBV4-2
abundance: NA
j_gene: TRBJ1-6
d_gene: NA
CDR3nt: TGTGCCAGCAGCCAAGTGAGCAACCATAATTCACCCCTCCACTTT
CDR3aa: CASSQVSNHNSPLHF